This T cell receptor (beta chain) was recorded in a study of shared clonotypes between healthy human individuals. The CDR3 spans 16 residues. Germline assignment: CDR1 MNHEY and CDR2 SVGAGI. Between the trimmed V and J ends, which lost 0 bases and 1 base, there was a span of 10 bases. Selected positively for CCR7 and CD45RO-negative, naive CD8 cells excluded terminally differentiated effector memory CD45RA+ cells. Some clones are missing from TCRdb's copy, which holds only in-frame ones; the method was immunoSEQ multiplex PCR. The sample has fewer than 700,000 clones; 85% to 95% are singletons. The origin of this receptor is a woman under 40 in good health. The V call is TRBV6-5, the J call TRBJ2-4; D is unresolved. Sequenced: naive CD8+ T cells sorted from blood. The CDR3 is CASSYSGLVAKNIQYF. The CDR3 DNA sequence: TGTGCCAGCAGTTACTCCGGGTTGGTGGCCAAAAACATTCAGTACTTC.